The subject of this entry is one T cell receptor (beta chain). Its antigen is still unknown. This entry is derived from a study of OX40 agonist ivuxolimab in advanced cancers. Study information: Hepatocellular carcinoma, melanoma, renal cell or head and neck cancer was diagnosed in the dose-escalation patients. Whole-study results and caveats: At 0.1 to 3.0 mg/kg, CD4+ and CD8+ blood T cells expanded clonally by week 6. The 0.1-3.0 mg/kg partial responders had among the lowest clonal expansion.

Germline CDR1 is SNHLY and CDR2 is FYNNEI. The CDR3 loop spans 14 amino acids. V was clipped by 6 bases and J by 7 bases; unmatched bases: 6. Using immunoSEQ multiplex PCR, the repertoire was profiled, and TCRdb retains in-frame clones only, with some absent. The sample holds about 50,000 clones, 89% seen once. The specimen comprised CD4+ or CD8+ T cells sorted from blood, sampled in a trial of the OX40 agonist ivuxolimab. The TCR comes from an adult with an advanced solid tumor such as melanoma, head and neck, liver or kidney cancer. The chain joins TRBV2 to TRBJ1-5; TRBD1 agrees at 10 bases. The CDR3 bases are TGTGCCAGCAGGGGGGGACAGGGGAGCCAGCCCCAGCATTTT. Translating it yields CASRGGQGSQPQHF.